Listed here are 10 T cell receptor beta chains from one sample, sequenced in a study of immune evolution from preneoplasia to lung adenocarcinoma. Sequencing used immunoSEQ multiplex PCR; TCRdb keeps in-frame clones, though not all of them. This sample has over 4,500 clones, with about 80% found just once. Sequences were obtained from FFPE minimally invasive lung adenocarcinoma tissue. Receptor source: a person aged 60 to 80 with lung adenocarcinoma.

V gene TRBV28 combines with J gene TRBJ2-3; no definite D call. The germline gives CDR1 MDHEN, CDR2 SYDVKM. This CDR3 is built from 14 residues. The V and J ends lost 5 bases and 0 bases respectively, with 9 bases between them. CDR3 in DNA: TGTGCCAGCAGTGGGGTGGACAGCACAGATACGCAGTATTTT. Its translation is CASSGVDSTDTQYF.

The chain has TRBV29-1 and TRBJ1-5; D not certain. Germline V CDR1 and CDR2: SQVTM, ANQGSEA. Between the trimmed V and J ends, which lost 5 bases and 2 bases, there was a span of 13 bases. There are 14 residues in the CDR3. The CDR3 sequence is CSVTEQSGNQPQHF. Written as DNA, the CDR3 is TGCAGCGTTACGGAGCAGTCAGGCAATCAGCCCCAGCATTTT.

The chain recombines TRBV6-5 with TRBJ2-5, with 12 bases aligning to TRBD2. Germline V gene data show CDR1 as MNHEY and CDR2 as SVGAGI. V trimming: 5 bases; J trimming: 5 bases; junction bases outside the gene matches: 6. The CDR3 runs 15 residues. CDR3: CASSTGLAGTETQYF. The CDR3 DNA reads TGTGCCAGCAGTACCGGACTAGCGGGGACGGAGACCCAGTACTTC.

The chain uses TRBV7-6 and TRBJ1-6; the match to TRBD1 covers 9 bases. V dropped 5 bases and J dropped 8; count of bases not matched to a gene: 4. CDR3 size: 14 residues. From germline, CDR1 is SGHVS and CDR2 FNYEAQ. The CDR3 DNA reads TGTGCCAGCAGCCCCGGACAGGGGCATTCACCCCTCCACTTT. This sequence encodes CASSPGQGHSPLHF.

The chain has TRBV2 and TRBJ1-6, with 7 bases matching TRBD1. The germline gives CDR1 SNHLY, CDR2 FYNNEI. The trim removed 5 bases at V and 8 bases at J, leaving 6 bases unmatched. CDR3 size: 14 residues. The DNA for the CDR3 is TGTGCCAGCAGTAACCGGGACAGATATTCACCCCTCCACTTT. It yields the protein CASSNRDRYSPLHF.

This chain joins TRBV6-5 and TRBJ1-1, with 7 bases matching TRBD1. The J segment lost 1 base and the V segment lost 6 bases, leaving 5 bases of the junction unmatched. CDR3 length: 14 residues. Germline CDR1 MNHEY, CDR2 SVGAGI. The CDR3 nucleotides are TGTGCCAGCAGCCTAACAGGGGCGAACACTGAAGCTTTCTTT. It translates to CASSLTGANTEAFF.

The V call is TRBV9, the J call TRBJ2-1, with a tentative D call TRBD2 (5 bases). CDR1 SGDLS and CDR2 YYNGEE come from the germline V gene. The CDR3 loop spans 16 amino acids. Trimming removed 4 bases from V and 5 bases from J, with 19 bases in between. CDR3: CASSPHFGETDNEQFF. The CDR3, as DNA: TGTGCCAGCAGCCCACATTTCGGGGAGACGGACAATGAGCAGTTCTTC.

This clone was picked up one time. The rearrangement joins TRBV6-8 to TRBJ2-1; D remains ambiguous. Germline-derived CDR1 and CDR2 are MNHGY and SAAAGT. Trimming removed 4 bases from V and 9 bases from J, with 7 bases in between. The CDR3 runs 11 residues. The CDR3 DNA reads as TGTGCCAGCAGTTCGCTTGGTGAGCAGTTCTTC. It translates to CASSSLGEQFF.

The rearrangement uses TRBV11-2 and TRBJ2-1, with D tentatively TRBD1 (5 bases). The CDR3 length is 15 residues. From germline, CDR1 is SGHAT and CDR2 FQNNGV. Trimming stripped 3 bases from V and 8 bases from J, with 17 bases between. The CDR3 DNA follows: TGTGCCAGCAGCTTGGCAGGGTTTTATGTAGATGAGCAGTTCTTC. Protein sequence: CASSLAGFYVDEQFF.

This clone was found a few times. The genes are TRBV6-1 and TRBJ1-5; TRBD1 aligns across 9 bases. In germline, CDR1 is MNHNS, CDR2 SASEGT. The ends lost 2 bases at V and 6 bases at J; junction bases unmatched: 8. The CDR3 has 16 amino acids. CDR3 residues: CASSEYMGQGFQPQHF. The CDR3 nucleotides read TGTGCCAGCAGTGAATATATGGGACAGGGTTTTCAGCCCCAGCATTTT.